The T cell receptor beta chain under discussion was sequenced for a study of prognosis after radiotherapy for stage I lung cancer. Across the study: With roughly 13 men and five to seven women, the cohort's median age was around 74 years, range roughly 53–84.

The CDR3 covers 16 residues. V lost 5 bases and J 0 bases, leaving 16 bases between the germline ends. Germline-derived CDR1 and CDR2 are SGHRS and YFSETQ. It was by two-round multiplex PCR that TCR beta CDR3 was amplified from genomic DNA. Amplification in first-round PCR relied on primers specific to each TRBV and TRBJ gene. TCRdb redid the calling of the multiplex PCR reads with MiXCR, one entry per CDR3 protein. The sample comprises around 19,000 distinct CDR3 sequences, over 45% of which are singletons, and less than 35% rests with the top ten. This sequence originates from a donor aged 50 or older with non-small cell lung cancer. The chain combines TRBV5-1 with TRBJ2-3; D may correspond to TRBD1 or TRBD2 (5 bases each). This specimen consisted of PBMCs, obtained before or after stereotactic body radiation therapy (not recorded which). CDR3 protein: CASRGVVGASTDTQYF. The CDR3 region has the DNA TGCGCCAGCAGGGGGGTTGTTGGGGCTAGCACAGATACGCAGTATTTT.